This record concerns one T cell receptor beta chain sequence. The data stem from a study of blood T cell repertoires in COVID-19. The overall study: Researchers got acute and convalescent COVID-19 samples from the United States, Italy and Spain. The cDNA or gDNA used as material had been derived from T cells, B-cell-depleted T cells, or PBMCs.

In the study's own analysis: Using reference gene primer amplification, nucleated cell counts were estimated. The repertoire was sequenced with immunoSEQ multiplex PCR; TCRdb's copy has only in-frame clones and lacks some. For V, J and clone size, that table is used; D and trimming come from the DNA. The sample contains approximately 180,000 clones, around 90% of which appear only once. The CDR3 length is 15 residues. Germline V gene data show CDR1 as MDHEN and CDR2 as SYDVKM. V was clipped by 7 bases and J by 5 bases; unmatched bases: 6. The receptor was isolated from a man in his forties or fifties with acute or convalescent COVID-19. Material: peripheral blood. The chain is built from TRBV28 and TRBJ2-2; TRBD2 agrees at 11 bases. The CDR3 nucleotides read TGTGCCAGCAACGTGGCTAGCGGGAGGACCGGGGAGCTGTTTTTT. It encodes CASNVASGRTGELFF.